A single sample gave rise to the 28 T cell receptor beta chains below, sequenced in a study of cytomegalovirus exposure and HLA in healthy donors. PCR employed 60 Vbeta and 13 Jbeta primers. Clones were sequenced by immunoSEQ multiplex PCR, and TCRdb holds only the in-frame ones, with some missing. The sample consists of 65,000 to 100,000 clones, around 75% of them appearing once. Sequencing used PBMCs. Receptors were obtained from a man in his forties in good health and CMV-seronegative.

This clone is a singleton in its sample. V usage is TRBV6-5 and J usage is TRBJ2-7; 7 nucleotides align to TRBD1. The length of the CDR3 is 14 residues. Germline-derived CDR1 and CDR2 are MNHEY and SVGAGI. The ends lost 7 bases at V and 2 bases at J; junction bases unmatched: 8. The CDR3 DNA reads TGTGCCAGCACTCCCAGGCAGGGGGCCTACGAGCAGTACTTC. Translation gives CASTPRQGAYEQYF.

The V gene is TRBV7-2, the J gene TRBJ2-2; tentative D call: TRBD2 (7 bases). CDR1 SGHTA and CDR2 FQGNSA come from the germline V gene. Trimming cost V 4 bases and J 6 bases, with 12 bases left between them. This CDR3 contains 14 residues. The chain's CDR3 is CASSYGGGPGELFF. The CDR3 coding sequence is TGTGCCAGCAGCTATGGGGGGGGGCCCGGGGAGCTGTTTTTT.

This clone was found a few times. The chain links TRBV6-4 to TRBJ2-1, with TRBD2 matching over 10 bases. Germline V lookup: CDR1 MRHNA, CDR2 SNTAGT. After removal of 6 bases from V and 6 bases from J, the junction contained 8 bases not matched to a gene. The CDR3 length is 15 residues. CDR3 sequence: CASSISGGATNEQFF. CDR3 sequence (DNA): TGTGCCAGCAGCATAAGCGGGGGGGCTACCAATGAGCAGTTCTTC.

This clone was detected only once. The chain recombines TRBV6-4 with TRBJ2-2, with D maybe TRBD2 (6 bases). V lost 6 bases and J lost 6, with 11 bases in between. The length of the CDR3 is 13 residues. Germline V gene sequence: CDR1 MRHNA, CDR2 SNTAGT. The CDR3: CASRPGEAGELFF. CDR3 nucleotide sequence: TGTGCCAGCAGGCCGGGGGAGGCCGGGGAGCTGTTTTTT.

The chain employs TRBV5-1 and TRBJ1-4; 9 bases align to TRBD1. The germline V gene encodes CDR1 SGHRS and CDR2 YFSETQ. The V gene end was trimmed by 4 bases and the J gene end by 7 bases; junction bases not matched to a gene: 5. CDR3 length: 14 residues. CDR3 region: CASSLDRGGEKLFF. In nucleotides, the CDR3 is TGCGCCAGCAGCCTGGACAGGGGTGGTGAAAAACTGTTTTTT. The whole variable domain, remainder taken from reference TRBV5-1 and TRBJ1-4, is KAGVTQTPRYLIKTRGQQVTLSCSPISGHRSVSWYQQTPGQGLQFLFEYFSETQRNKGNFPGRFSGRQFSNSRSEMNVSTLELGDSALYLCASSLDRGGEKLFFGSGTQLSVL.

This clone came up a few times. The chain is built from TRBV9 and TRBJ1-6, with D maybe TRBD1 (6 bases). Germline V lookup: CDR1 SGDLS, CDR2 YYNGEE. This CDR3 spans 13 amino acids. Trimming took 7 bases from V and 7 from J, leaving 12 bases between them. The CDR3 sequence: CASAGQGNSPLHF. Here the CDR3 DNA reads TGTGCCAGCGCTGGTCAGGGGAATTCACCCCTCCACTTT.

V is TRBV11-2 and J is TRBJ1-2, with TRBD1 as a possible D gene (6 bases). Germline V gene lookup returns CDR1 SGHAT and CDR2 FQNNGV. Trimming cost V 1 base and J 4 bases, with 10 bases left between them. The CDR3 consists of 14 residues. The CDR3 bases are TGTGCCAGCAGCTTAGTTGGGGGCGGCTATGGCTACACCTTC. This encodes CASSLVGGGYGYTF.

This chain links TRBV5-1 with TRBJ2-2; 11 positions agree with TRBD1. The CDR3 sequence is 16 residues long. Germline V lookup: CDR1 SGHRS, CDR2 YFSETQ. V shed 4 bases, J shed 4 bases, and the junction held 6 bases outside the gene matches. The CDR3 DNA follows: TGCGCCAGCAGCCCAACCGGGACAGGGGGCACCGGGGAGCTGTTTTTT. This sequence encodes CASSPTGTGGTGELFF. Full variable domain (outside the CDR3, taken from reference TRBV5-1 and TRBJ2-2): KAGVTQTPRYLIKTRGQQVTLSCSPISGHRSVSWYQQTPGQGLQFLFEYFSETQRNKGNFPGRFSGRQFSNSRSEMNVSTLELGDSALYLCASSPTGTGGTGELFFGEGSRLTVL.

As concerns this clone: Other DNA sequences within the sample encode an identical CDR3. The chain couples TRBV18 to TRBJ1-5; possible D gene TRBD1, 5 bases. Trimming took off 1 base at V and 0 bases at J, with 7 bases between the two ends. The CDR3 contains 15 residues. Germline V gene data show CDR1 as KGHSH and CDR2 as LQKENI. CDR3: CASSPRQISNQPQHF. The CDR3 bases are TGTGCCAGCTCACCACGACAGATTAGCAATCAGCCCCAGCATTTT.

The chain couples TRBV30 to TRBJ2-3; TRBD2 matches at 8 bases. The CDR3 has 16 residues. V shed 2 bases, J shed 0 bases, and the junction held 7 bases outside the gene matches. The germline V gene encodes CDR1 GTSNPN and CDR2 SVGIG (reference sequence). CDR3 amino acids: CAWSSIRGGSTDTQYF. CDR3 in DNA: TGTGCCTGGAGTTCCATCCGGGGGGGAAGCACAGATACGCAGTATTTT.

The V call is TRBV9, the J call TRBJ1-4; 11 positions agree with TRBD1. Germline values: CDR1 SGDLS, CDR2 YYNGEE. The CDR3 is 15 residues long. V lost 2 bases and J lost 5; bases outside the gene matches: 2. The chain's CDR3 is CASSVRDRGNEKLFF. The CDR3 DNA sequence: TGTGCCAGCAGCGTCCGGGACAGGGGGAATGAAAAACTGTTTTTT.

The sample holds a few counts of this clone. The chain recombines TRBV10-3 with TRBJ2-2, with D maybe TRBD2 (5 bases). The CDR3 has 17 residues. V was cut by 2 bases and J by 5 bases, with 18 bases left in between. Germline values: CDR1 ENHRY, CDR2 SYGVKD. CDR3 nucleotide sequence: TGTGCCATCAGTGAGGTGAAGGGTATTACTAGGACCGGGGAGCTGTTTTTT. Protein sequence: CAISEVKGITRTGELFF.

The table lists this clone with a few counts. This chain joins TRBV5-1 and TRBJ1-1; D possibly corresponds to TRBD1 (5 bases). CDR1 and CDR2 from the germline V gene are SGHRS and YFSETQ. Trimming removed 4 bases at V and 0 bases at J, with 10 bases between. The CDR3 is 14 amino acids. CDR3 DNA: TGCGCCAGCAGCCCTGACAGAATGAACACTGAAGCTTTCTTT. This codes for CASSPDRMNTEAFF.

This clone was observed once. The V gene is TRBV7-7, the J gene TRBJ1-4; D may be TRBD1 (6 bases). Trimming removed 2 bases at V and 7 bases at J, with 8 bases between. CDR1 and CDR2 (germline): SSHAT, FNYEAQ (reference sequence). CDR3 length: 13 residues. The CDR3 DNA reads as TGTGCCAGCAGCTTAAACAGGGTTGAAAAACTGTTTTTT. Residues: CASSLNRVEKLFF. The full variable domain, in which reference TRBV7-7 and TRBJ1-4 provide the parts outside the CDR3, is GAGVSQSPRYKVTKRGQDVTLRCDPISSHATLYWYQQALGQGPEFLTYFNYEAQPDKSGLPSDRFSAERPEGSISTLTIQRTEQRDSAMYRCASSLNRVEKLFFGSGTQLSVL.

The rearrangement uses TRBV4-3 and TRBJ2-5; no firm D call. Germline CDR1 is LGHNA and CDR2 is YSLEER. V dropped 1 base and J dropped 5 bases, with 8 bases sitting between them. The CDR3 covers 13 residues. CDR3 nucleotide sequence: TGCGCCAGCAGCCAAGGTATCGAGGAGACCCAGTACTTC. Its translation is CASSQGIEETQYF.

In the case of this clone: Other DNA sequences from this sample encode an identical CDR3 as well. This chain joins TRBV7-9 and TRBJ1-1; D perhaps matches TRBD1 (6 bases). The CDR3 runs to 14 residues. V was clipped by 1 base and J by 4 bases, with 10 bases between them. Germline V gene data show CDR1 as SEHNR and CDR2 as FQNEAQ (reference sequence). The CDR3 DNA is TGTGCCAGCAGCTTAGAGTTGACAGGCACTGAAGCTTTCTTT. Translated, it gives CASSLELTGTEAFF.

The chain is built from TRBV6-5 and TRBJ1-2; 9 nucleotides line up with TRBD1. CDR3 length: 14 amino acids. V shed 6 bases and J 4 bases; nucleotides not matched to a gene: 6. The V gene's germline CDR1 is MNHEY and CDR2 SVGAGI. CDR3: CASRKGQGRYGYTF. The CDR3 DNA sequence: TGTGCCAGCAGGAAGGGACAGGGCCGCTATGGCTACACCTTC.

This sequence joins TRBV28 and TRBJ2-7, with D perhaps TRBD1 (7 bases). V dropped 6 bases and J dropped 3 bases, with 24 bases sitting between them. Germline CDR1 MDHEN, CDR2 SYDVKM. The CDR3 has 17 amino acids. The CDR3 nucleotides read TGTGCCAGCAGCCTAGTCCCGACAGGGAGGAGAAGCTACGAGCAGTACTTC. It specifies CASSLVPTGRRSYEQYF. Drawing the rest from reference TRBV28 and TRBJ2-7, the complete variable domain is DVKVTQSSRYLVKRTGEKVFLECVQDMDHENMFWYRQDPGLGLRLIYFSYDVKMKEKGDIPEGYSVSREKKERFSLILESASTNQTSMYLCASSLVPTGRRSYEQYFGPGTRLTVT.

This clone was seen a single time. The chain couples TRBV5-6 to TRBJ2-4; maybe TRBD2 (5 bases). Germline V gene sequence: CDR1 SGHDT, CDR2 YYEEEE. Trimming stripped 4 bases from V and 0 bases from J, with 8 bases between. This CDR3 has 14 amino acids. The CDR3 DNA follows: TGTGCCAGCAGCCGCGGGCTAGCCAAAAACATTCAGTACTTC. Its protein product is CASSRGLAKNIQYF.

This clone was observed a few times. This chain links TRBV28 with TRBJ2-3, with 10 positions matching TRBD2. After removal of 11 bases from V and 3 bases from J, the junction contained 8 bases not matched to a gene. The CDR3 runs to 14 residues. CDR1 is MDHEN and CDR2 is SYDVKM in the germline V gene. As DNA, the CDR3 is TGTGCCGGCCAGCGGGGGGGGACGACAGATACGCAGTATTTT. Translated: CAGQRGGTTDTQYF.

The V call is TRBV7-2, the J call TRBJ1-4; D possibly corresponds to TRBD1 (6 bases). This CDR3 region has 15 residues. CDR1 and CDR2 from the germline V gene are SGHTA and FQGNSA. The V end lost 2 bases, the J end lost 8 bases, and 15 bases lay between the germline ends. As DNA, the CDR3 is TGTGCCAGCAGCTTATTTCAGGGGCGTGGGGAAAAACTGTTTTTT. Its protein is CASSLFQGRGEKLFF.

This clone has more than one count but fewer than ten. The chain is built from TRBV6-5 and TRBJ2-5; D possibly corresponds to TRBD2 (5 bases). This CDR3 has 13 amino acids. Germline V gene sequence: CDR1 MNHEY, CDR2 SVGAGI. Trimming removed 6 bases at V and 5 bases at J, with 13 bases between. The CDR3 sequence: CASSSDWEETQYF. The DNA for the CDR3 is TGTGCCAGCAGCTCCGACTGGGAGGAGACCCAGTACTTC.

The CDR3 loop reads CASSPDRDPTDTQYF. In nucleotides, the CDR3 is TGCGCCAGCAGTCCAGACAGGGACCCCACAGATACGCAGTATTTT. The rearrangement joins TRBV4-3 to TRBJ2-3, with 7 nucleotides matching TRBD1. The CDR3 sequence is 15 residues long. Trimming took 6 bases from V and 2 from J; bases not matched to a gene: 8. Germline loops: CDR1 LGHNA, CDR2 YSLEER.

This clone came up a few times. Germline and junction disagree at one end, which may indicate a read error. V and J are TRBV29-1 and TRBJ1-1; D not resolved. CDR3 length: 10 residues. Germline loops: CDR1 SQVTM, CDR2 ANQGSEA. The CDR3 DNA follows: TGCAGCGTTGAAGCTCGCCTATCCACCTTT. This sequence encodes CSVEARLSTF.

V and J are TRBV5-1 and TRBJ2-3; 15 nucleotides agree with TRBD2. The CDR3 runs to 19 residues. The trim removed 4 bases at V and 1 base at J, leaving 10 bases unmatched. CDR1 and CDR2 (germline): SGHRS, YFSETQ. The CDR3 loop reads CASSRGLAGGTTGTDTQYF. DNA for the CDR3: TGCGCCAGCAGCAGGGGACTAGCGGGGGGCACTACCGGCACAGATACGCAGTATTTT.

This rearrangement joins TRBV7-3 to TRBJ2-7; 8 nucleotides line up with TRBD2. J lost 1 base, V lost 5 bases, and 7 bases had no gene match. This CDR3 has 15 residues. Germline CDR1 reads SGHTA; CDR2 reads FQGTGA. This CDR3 is CASSPPAGASYEQYF. CDR3 nucleotide sequence: TGTGCCAGCAGCCCCCCAGCGGGGGCTTCCTACGAGCAGTACTTC.

The chain is built from TRBV5-1 and TRBJ1-6; 12 bases map to TRBD1. The CDR3 runs 19 residues. The V segment lost 4 bases and the J segment 8 bases; nucleotides outside the gene matches: 16. Germline V gene data show CDR1 as SGHRS and CDR2 as YFSETQ. The CDR3, as DNA: TGCGCCAGCAGCCCCGGGACAGGGGGCTACCCGAATGCGGATTCACCCCTCCACTTT. Translation: CASSPGTGGYPNADSPLHF.

V usage is TRBV5-1 and J usage is TRBJ2-2; no clear D. The germline V and J ends were trimmed by 0 bases and 2 bases, with 11 bases remaining between them. CDR3 size: 16 residues. From germline, CDR1 is SGHRS and CDR2 YFSETQ. CDR3 coding DNA: TGCGCCAGCAGCTTGGTTGGTCAGGCTAACACCGGGGAGCTGTTTTTT. Its protein product is CASSLVGQANTGELFF.